The T cell receptor beta chain under discussion was sequenced for a study of cytomegalovirus exposure and HLA in healthy donors. The method was immunoSEQ multiplex PCR; TCRdb's version includes in-frame clones alone and lacks a portion of them. Among tens of thousands of clones listed, around 89% were seen once. Sequencing was performed on PBMCs. This receptor was identified in a woman between 18 and 29 years old in good health and CMV-seronegative.

The CDR3 region has the DNA TGTGCCAGCAGCCAAGCGAATACTAGCGGCTACAATGAGCAGTTCTTC. It yields the protein CASSQANTSGYNEQFF. The chain uses TRBV14 and TRBJ2-1; 8 bases match TRBD2. With V trimmed by 1 base and J by 3 bases, 5 bases remained unmatched. The germline gives CDR1 SGHDN, CDR2 FVKESK. The CDR3 contains 16 residues.